The entry below gives a single TCR beta chain sequence along with its context. This record comes from a study of kidney transplant recipient with SARS-CoV-2 infection. TCRdb processed the reads anew with MiXCR; each CDR3 protein has one entry. The repertoire holds 200,000 to 300,000 distinct CDR3 sequences, with around 28% as singletons. Germline V gene sequence: CDR1 DFQATT, CDR2 SNEGSKA (reference sequence). V lost 4 bases, J lost 1 base, and 16 bases lay in between. CDR3 length: 15 residues. The sequence was collected from a male patient aged 25-45 years who had COVID-19 and was a kidney transplant recipient. Some T cells here may be from the graft donor. The rearrangement uses TRBV20-1 and TRBJ1-1, with a tentative D call TRBD1 (5 bases). The sample here was a blood sample, taken at baseline and around day 120 from a kidney transplant recipient. The CDR3 protein is CSAIDYEQGNTEAFF. DNA for the CDR3: TGCAGTGCTATCGATTACGAGCAGGGGAACACTGAAGCTTTCTTT.